The present T cell receptor (beta chain) was sequenced within a study of radiotherapy plus CTLA-4 blockade in lung cancer. J lost 5 bases, V lost 2 bases, and 6 bases had no gene match. The CDR3 covers 14 residues. Germline CDR1 and CDR2: GTSNPN and SVGIG (reference sequence). Clones were sequenced by immunoSEQ multiplex PCR, and TCRdb holds only the in-frame ones, with some missing. The sample contains some 46,000 clones, around 83% of which appear only once. The sequencing used peripheral blood, collected from a patient treated with radiotherapy plus ipilimumab. V usage is TRBV30 and J usage is TRBJ2-1; 7 nucleotides line up with TRBD1. The source of this sequence is a human donor with non-small cell lung cancer who had stable disease on radiotherapy plus ipilimumab. The CDR3 DNA reads as TGTGCCTGGAGTCCTGACAGGGTTAACAATGAGCAGTTCTTC. Translation: CAWSPDRVNNEQFF.